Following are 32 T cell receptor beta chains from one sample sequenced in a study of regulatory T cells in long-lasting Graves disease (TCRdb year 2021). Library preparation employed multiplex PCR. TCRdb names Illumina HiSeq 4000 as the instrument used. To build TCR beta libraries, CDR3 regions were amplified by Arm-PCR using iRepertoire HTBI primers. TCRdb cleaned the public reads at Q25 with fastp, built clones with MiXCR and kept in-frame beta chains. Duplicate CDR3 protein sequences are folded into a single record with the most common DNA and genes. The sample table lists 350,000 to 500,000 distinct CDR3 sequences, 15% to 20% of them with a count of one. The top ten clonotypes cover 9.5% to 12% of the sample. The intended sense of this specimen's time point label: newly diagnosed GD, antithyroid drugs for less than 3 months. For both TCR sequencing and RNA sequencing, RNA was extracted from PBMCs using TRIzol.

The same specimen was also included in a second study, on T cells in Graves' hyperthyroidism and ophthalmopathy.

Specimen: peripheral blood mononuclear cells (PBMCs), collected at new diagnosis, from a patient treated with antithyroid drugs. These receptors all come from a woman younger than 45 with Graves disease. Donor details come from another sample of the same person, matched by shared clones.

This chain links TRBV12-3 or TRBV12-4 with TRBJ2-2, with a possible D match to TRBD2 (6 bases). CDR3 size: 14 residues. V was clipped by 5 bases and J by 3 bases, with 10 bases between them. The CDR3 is CASSLGSDTGELFF. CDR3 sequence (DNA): TGTGCCAGCAGTCTCGGGAGTGACACCGGGGAGCTGTTTTTT.

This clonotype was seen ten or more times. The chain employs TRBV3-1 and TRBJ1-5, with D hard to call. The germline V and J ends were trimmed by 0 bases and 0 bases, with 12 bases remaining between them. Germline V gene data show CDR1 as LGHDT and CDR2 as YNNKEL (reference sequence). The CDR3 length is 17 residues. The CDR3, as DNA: TGTGCCAGCAGCCAAGATCCGGTTTGGGATAGCAATCAGCCCCAGCATTTT. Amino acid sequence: CASSQDPVWDSNQPQHF.

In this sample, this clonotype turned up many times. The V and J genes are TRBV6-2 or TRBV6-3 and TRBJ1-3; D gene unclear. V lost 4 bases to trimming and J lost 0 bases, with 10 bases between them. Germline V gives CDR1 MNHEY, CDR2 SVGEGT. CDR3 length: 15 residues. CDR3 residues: CASSLADYSGNTIYF. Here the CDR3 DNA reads TGTGCCAGCAGTTTGGCGGATTACTCTGGAAACACCATATATTTT.

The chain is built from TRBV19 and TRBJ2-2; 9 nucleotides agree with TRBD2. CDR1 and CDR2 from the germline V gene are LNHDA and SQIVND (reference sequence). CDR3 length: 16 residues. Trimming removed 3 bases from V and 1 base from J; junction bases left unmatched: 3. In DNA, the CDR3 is TGTGCCAGTAGTATCACTAGCGGGTGGAACACCGGGGAGCTGTTTTTT. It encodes CASSITSGWNTGELFF. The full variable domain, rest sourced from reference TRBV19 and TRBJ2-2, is DGGITQSPKYLFRKEGQNVTLSCEQNLNHDAMYWYRQDPGQGLRLIYYSQIVNDFQKGDIAEGYSVSREKKESFPLTVTSAQKNPTAFYLCASSITSGWNTGELFFGEGSRLTVL.

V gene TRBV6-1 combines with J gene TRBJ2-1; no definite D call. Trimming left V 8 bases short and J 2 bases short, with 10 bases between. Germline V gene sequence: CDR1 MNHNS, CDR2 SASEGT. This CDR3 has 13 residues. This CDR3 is CASRNSPYNEQFF. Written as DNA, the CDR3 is TGTGCCAGCCGTAACAGTCCCTACAATGAGCAGTTCTTC.

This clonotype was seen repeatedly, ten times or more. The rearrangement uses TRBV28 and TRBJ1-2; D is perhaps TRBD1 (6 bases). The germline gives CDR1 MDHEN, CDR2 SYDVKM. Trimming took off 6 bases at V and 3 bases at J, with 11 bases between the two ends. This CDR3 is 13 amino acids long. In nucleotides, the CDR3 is TGTGCCAGCAGCCCCGGGACATACTATGGCTACACCTTC. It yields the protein CASSPGTYYGYTF.

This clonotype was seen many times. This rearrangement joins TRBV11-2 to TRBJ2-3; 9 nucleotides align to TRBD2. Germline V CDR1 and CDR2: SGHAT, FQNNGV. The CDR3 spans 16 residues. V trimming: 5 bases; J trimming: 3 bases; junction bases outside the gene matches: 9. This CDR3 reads CASSPRASGNTDTQYF. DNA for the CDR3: TGTGCCAGCAGCCCGCGGGCTAGCGGGAATACAGATACGCAGTATTTT.

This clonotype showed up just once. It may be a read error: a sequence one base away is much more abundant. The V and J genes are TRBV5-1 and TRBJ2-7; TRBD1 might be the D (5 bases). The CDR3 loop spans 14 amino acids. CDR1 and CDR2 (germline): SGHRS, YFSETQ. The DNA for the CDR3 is TGCGCCAGCAGCTGGGGCTACGAGAACTACGAGCTGTACTTC. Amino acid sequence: CASSWGYENYELYF.

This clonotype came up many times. CDR3 sequence: CASSQRGDNYGYTF. CDR3 coding DNA: TGCGCCAGCAGCCAACGAGGGGATAACTATGGCTACACCTTC. The chain recombines TRBV4-1 with TRBJ1-2, with a weak D call TRBD1 (5 bases). The V gene lost 2 bases and the J gene lost 1 base, with 8 bases spanning the gap. The germline CDR1 and CDR2 sequences are MGHRA and YSYEKL. The CDR3 loop spans 14 amino acids.

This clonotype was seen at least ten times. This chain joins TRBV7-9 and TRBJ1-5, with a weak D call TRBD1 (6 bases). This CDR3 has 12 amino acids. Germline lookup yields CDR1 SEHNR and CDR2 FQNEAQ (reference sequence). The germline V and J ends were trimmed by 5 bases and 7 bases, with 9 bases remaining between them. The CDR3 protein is CASSRDRQPQHF. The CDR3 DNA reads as TGTGCCAGCAGCCGTGACAGGCAGCCCCAGCATTTT.

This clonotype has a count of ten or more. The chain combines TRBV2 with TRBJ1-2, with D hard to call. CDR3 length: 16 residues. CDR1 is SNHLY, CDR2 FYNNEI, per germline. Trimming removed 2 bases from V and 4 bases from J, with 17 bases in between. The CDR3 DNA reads TGTGCCAGCAGTGAACGGATTGAGGCCCCGGCCTATGGCTACACCTTC. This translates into CASSERIEAPAYGYTF.

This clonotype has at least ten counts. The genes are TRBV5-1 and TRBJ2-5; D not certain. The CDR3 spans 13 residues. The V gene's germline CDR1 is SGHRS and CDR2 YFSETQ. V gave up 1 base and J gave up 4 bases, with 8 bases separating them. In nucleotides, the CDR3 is TGCGCCAGCAGCTTGTTGACTGGAGAGACCCAGTACTTC. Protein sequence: CASSLLTGETQYF.

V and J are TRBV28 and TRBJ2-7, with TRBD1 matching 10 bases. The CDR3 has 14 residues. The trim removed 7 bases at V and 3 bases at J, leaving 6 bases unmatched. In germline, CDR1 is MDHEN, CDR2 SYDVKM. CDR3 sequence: CASNTDRGNYEQYF. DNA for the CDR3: TGTGCCAGCAATACGGACAGGGGGAACTACGAGCAGTACTTC.

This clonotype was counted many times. The CDR3 sequence is CSAPLAGVFETQYF. CDR3 DNA sequence: TGCAGTGCTCCACTAGCGGGAGTTTTTGAGACCCAGTACTTC. This chain uses TRBV20-1 with TRBJ2-5, with 11 bases that match TRBD2. CDR1 is DFQATT, CDR2 SNEGSKA, per germline (reference sequence). The V and J ends lost 5 bases and 5 bases, in that order; junction bases with no gene match: 7. The CDR3 has 14 amino acids.

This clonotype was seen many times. CDR3 in DNA: TGTGCCAGCAGCGTAGATGGGGGGCCCCCCTACAATGAGCAGTTCTTC. Residues: CASSVDGGPPYNEQFF. The chain has TRBV9 and TRBJ2-1; TRBD1 or TRBD2 may be the D gene (6 bases each). Germline-derived CDR1 and CDR2 are SGDLS and YYNGEE. The CDR3 is 16 residues long. V lost 0 bases and J 2 bases, leaving 12 bases between the germline ends.

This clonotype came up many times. Here the CDR3 reads CACGTGVGYTF. The CDR3, as DNA: TGTGCCTGCGGGACAGGGGTTGGCTACACCTTC. The chain has TRBV30 and TRBJ1-2, with 10 bases matching TRBD1. V trimming: 6 bases; J trimming: 7 bases; junction bases outside the gene matches: 2. There are 11 residues in the CDR3. Germline V gene sequence: CDR1 GTSNPN, CDR2 SVGIG (reference sequence).

The CDR3 DNA sequence: TGTGCCAGCACCCCAGGGGGCGGTGAGCAGTTCTTC. Protein: CASTPGGGEQFF. The chain carries TRBV7-2 and TRBJ2-1; TRBD1 matches 8 bases. Losses at the gene ends were 7 bases for V and 9 bases for J; bases not matched to a gene: 5. CDR3 size: 12 residues. The germline gives CDR1 SGHTA, CDR2 FQGNSA.

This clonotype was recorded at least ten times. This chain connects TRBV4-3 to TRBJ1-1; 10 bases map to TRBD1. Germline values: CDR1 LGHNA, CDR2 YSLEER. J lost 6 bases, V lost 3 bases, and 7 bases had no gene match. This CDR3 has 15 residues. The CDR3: CASSHWTGGRPEAFF. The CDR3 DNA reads TGCGCCAGCAGCCATTGGACAGGGGGTAGGCCTGAAGCTTTCTTT.

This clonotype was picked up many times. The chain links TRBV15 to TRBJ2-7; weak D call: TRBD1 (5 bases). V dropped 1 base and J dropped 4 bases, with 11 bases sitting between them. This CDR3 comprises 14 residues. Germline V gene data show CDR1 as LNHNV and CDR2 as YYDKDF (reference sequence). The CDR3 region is CATSRVRGRYEQYF. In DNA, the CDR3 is TGTGCCACCAGCAGAGTAAGGGGAAGGTACGAGCAGTACTTC. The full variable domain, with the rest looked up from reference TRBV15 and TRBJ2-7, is DAMVIQNPRYQVTQFGKPVTLSCSQTLNHNVMYWYQQKSSQAPKLLFHYYDKDFNNEADTPDNFQSRRPNTSFCFLDIRSPGLGDTAMYLCATSRVRGRYEQYFGPGTRLTVT.

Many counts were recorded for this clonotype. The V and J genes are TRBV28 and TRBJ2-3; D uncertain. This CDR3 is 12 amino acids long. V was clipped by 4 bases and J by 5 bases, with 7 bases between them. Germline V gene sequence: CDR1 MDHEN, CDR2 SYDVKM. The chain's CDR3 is CASSSSRDTQYF. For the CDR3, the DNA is TGTGCCAGCAGTTCATCTAGAGATACGCAGTATTTT.

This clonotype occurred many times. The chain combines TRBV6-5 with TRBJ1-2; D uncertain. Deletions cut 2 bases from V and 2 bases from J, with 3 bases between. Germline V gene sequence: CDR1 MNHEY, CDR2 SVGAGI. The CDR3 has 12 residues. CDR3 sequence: CASSYTNYGYTF. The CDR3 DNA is TGTGCCAGCAGTTACACAAACTATGGCTACACCTTC.

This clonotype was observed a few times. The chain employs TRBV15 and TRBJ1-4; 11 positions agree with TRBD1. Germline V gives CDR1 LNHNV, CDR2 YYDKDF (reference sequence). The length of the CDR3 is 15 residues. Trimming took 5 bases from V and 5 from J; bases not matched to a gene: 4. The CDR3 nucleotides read TGTGCCACCAGCGGCGGGACAGGGGGGAATGAAAAACTGTTTTTT. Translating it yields CATSGGTGGNEKLFF.

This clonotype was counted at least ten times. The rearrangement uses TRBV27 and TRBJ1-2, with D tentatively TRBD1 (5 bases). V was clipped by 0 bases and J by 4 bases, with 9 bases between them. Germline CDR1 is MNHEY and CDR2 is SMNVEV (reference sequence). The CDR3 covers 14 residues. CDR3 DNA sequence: TGTGCCAGCAGTTTATCGGCAGGGAGCTATGGCTACACCTTC. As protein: CASSLSAGSYGYTF.

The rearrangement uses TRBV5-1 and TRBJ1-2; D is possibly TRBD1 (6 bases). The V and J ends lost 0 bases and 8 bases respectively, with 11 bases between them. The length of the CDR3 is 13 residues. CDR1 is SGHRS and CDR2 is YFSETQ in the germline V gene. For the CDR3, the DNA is TGCGCCAGCAGCTTGGGAAGTACAGGGGGCTACACCTTC. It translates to CASSLGSTGGYTF.

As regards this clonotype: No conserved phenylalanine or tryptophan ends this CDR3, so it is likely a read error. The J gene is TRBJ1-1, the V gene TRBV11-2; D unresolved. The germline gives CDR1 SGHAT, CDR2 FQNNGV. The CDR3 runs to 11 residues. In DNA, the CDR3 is TGTGCCAGCAGCTTAGACACAGAAGCTTTCCTT. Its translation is CASSLDTEAFL.

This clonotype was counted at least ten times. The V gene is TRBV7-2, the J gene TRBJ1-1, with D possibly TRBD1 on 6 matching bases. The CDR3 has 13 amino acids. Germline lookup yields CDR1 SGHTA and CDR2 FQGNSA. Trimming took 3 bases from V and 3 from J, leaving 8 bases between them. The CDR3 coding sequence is TGTGCCAGCAGCTTCTACAGGGACACTGAAGCTTTCTTT. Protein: CASSFYRDTEAFF.

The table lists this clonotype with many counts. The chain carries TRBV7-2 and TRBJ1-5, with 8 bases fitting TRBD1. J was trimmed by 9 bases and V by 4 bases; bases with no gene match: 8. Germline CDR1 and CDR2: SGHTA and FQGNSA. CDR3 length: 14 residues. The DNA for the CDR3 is TGTGCCAGCAGCTCGGGACAGGACCCAGGGCCCCAGCATTTT. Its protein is CASSSGQDPGPQHF.

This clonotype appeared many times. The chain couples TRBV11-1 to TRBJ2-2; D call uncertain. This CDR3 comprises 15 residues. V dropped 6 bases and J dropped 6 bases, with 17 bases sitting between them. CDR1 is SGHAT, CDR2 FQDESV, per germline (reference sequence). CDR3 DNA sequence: TGTGCCAGCAGTTCAAGGTCCGTGTCTCCCGGGGAGCTGTTTTTT. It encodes CASSSRSVSPGELFF.

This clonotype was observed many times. CDR3 sequence (DNA): TGTGCCAGCTCACCTACCAGGGGCGGTAATGGCTACACCTTC. Translation: CASSPTRGGNGYTF. V gene TRBV18 combines with J gene TRBJ1-2; D may be TRBD1 (6 bases). This CDR3 has 14 residues. The germline V gene encodes CDR1 KGHSH and CDR2 LQKENI. V lost 3 bases, J lost 6 bases, and 14 bases lay in between.

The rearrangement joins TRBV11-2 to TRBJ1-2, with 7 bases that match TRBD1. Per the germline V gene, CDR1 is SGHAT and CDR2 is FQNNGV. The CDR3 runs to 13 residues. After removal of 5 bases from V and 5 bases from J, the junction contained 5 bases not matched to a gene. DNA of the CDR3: TGTGCCAGCAGCACGACAGGGCGTTATGGCTACACCTTC. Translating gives CASSTTGRYGYTF.

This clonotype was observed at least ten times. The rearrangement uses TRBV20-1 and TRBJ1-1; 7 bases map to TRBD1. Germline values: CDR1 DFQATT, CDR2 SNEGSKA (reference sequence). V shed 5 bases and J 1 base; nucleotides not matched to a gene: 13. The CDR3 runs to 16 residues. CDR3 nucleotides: TGCAGTGCTTCTGACCTACTATGGACAGGGAACACTGAAGCTTTCTTT. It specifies CSASDLLWTGNTEAFF.

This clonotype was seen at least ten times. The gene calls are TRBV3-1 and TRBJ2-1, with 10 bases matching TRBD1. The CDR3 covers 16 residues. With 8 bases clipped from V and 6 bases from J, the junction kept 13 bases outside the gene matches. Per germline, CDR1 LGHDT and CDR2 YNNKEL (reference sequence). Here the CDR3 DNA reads TGTGCCAGCGCTGATCCGGGACAGGGGTCTGGCAATGAGCAGTTCTTC. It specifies CASADPGQGSGNEQFF.